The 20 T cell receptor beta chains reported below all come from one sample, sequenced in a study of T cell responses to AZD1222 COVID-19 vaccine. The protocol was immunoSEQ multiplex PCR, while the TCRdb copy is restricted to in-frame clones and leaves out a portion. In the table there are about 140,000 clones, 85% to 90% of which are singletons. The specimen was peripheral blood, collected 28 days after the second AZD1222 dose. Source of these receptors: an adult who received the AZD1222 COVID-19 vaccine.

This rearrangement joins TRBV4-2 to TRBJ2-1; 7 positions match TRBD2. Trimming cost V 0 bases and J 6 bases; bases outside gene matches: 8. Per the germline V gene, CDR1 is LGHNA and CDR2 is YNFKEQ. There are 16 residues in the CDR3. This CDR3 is CASSQDFGEGSNEQFF. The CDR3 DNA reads TGTGCCAGCAGCCAAGATTTCGGGGAGGGCAGCAATGAGCAGTTCTTC.

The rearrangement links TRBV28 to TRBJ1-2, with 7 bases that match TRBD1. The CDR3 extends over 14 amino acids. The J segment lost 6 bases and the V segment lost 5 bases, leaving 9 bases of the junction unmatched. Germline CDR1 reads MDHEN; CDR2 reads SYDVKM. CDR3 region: CASSPPDRVHGYTF. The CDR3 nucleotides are TGTGCCAGCAGTCCGCCCGACAGGGTCCATGGCTACACCTTC.

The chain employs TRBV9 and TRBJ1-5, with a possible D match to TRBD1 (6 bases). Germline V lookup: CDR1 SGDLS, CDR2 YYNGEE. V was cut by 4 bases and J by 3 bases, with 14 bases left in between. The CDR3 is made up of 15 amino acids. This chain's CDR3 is CASSPGTLSNQPQHF. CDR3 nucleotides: TGTGCCAGCAGCCCCGGGACACTATCCAATCAGCCCCAGCATTTT.

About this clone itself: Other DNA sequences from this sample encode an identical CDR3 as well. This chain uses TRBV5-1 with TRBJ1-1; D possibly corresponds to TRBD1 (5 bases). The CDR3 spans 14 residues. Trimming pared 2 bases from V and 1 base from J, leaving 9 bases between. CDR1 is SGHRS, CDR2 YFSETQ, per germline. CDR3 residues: CASSLAGQNTEAFF. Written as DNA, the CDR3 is TGCGCCAGCAGCTTAGCTGGACAGAACACTGAAGCTTTCTTT.

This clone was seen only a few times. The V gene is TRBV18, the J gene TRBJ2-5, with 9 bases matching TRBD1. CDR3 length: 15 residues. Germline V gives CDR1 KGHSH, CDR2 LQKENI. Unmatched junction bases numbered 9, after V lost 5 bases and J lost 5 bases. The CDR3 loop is CASSTSGTGRETQYF. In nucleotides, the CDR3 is TGTGCCAGCTCAACTTCCGGGACAGGGAGGGAGACCCAGTACTTC.

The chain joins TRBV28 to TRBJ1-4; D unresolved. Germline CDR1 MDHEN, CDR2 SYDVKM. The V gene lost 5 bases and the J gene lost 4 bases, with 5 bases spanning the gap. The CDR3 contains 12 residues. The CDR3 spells CASSPLNEKLFF. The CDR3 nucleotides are TGTGCCAGCAGTCCTCTTAATGAAAAACTGTTTTTT.

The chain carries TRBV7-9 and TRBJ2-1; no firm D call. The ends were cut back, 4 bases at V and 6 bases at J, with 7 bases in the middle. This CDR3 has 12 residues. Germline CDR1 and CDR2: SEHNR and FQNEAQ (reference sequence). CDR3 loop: CASSWVPNEQFF. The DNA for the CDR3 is TGTGCCAGCAGCTGGGTCCCCAATGAGCAGTTCTTC.

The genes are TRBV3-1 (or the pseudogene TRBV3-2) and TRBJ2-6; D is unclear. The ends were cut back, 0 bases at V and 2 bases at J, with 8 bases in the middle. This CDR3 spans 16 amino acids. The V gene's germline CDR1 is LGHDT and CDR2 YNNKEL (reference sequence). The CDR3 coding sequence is TGTGCCAGCAGCCAAGATTTCCCTCCTGGGGCCAACGTCCTGACTTTC. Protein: CASSQDFPPGANVLTF.

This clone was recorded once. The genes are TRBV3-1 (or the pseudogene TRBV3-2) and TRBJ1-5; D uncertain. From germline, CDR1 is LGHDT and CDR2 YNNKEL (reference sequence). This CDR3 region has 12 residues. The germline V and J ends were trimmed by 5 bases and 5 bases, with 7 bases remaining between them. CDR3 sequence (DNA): TGTGCCAGCAGCGAGACTGATCAGCCCCAGCATTTT. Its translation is CASSETDQPQHF.

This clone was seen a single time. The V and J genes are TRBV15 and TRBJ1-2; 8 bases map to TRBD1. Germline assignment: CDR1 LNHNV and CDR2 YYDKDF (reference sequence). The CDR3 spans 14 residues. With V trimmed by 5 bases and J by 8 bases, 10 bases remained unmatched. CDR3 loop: CATSSRKTGEGYTF. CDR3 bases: TGTGCCACCAGCTCCCGTAAGACAGGGGAGGGCTACACCTTC.

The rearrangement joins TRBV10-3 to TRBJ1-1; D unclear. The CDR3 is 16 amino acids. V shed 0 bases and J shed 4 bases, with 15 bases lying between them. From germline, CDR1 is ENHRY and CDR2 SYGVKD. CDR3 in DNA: TGTGCCATCAGTGAGTCTTTAACGGGAGCCCTCACTGAAGCTTTCTTT. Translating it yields CAISESLTGALTEAFF.

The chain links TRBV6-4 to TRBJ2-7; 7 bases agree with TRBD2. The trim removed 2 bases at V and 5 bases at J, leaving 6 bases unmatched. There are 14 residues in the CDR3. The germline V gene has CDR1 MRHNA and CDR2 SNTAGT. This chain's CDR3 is CASSDMRESNEQYF. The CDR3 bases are TGTGCCAGCAGTGACATGCGGGAGTCTAACGAGCAGTACTTC.

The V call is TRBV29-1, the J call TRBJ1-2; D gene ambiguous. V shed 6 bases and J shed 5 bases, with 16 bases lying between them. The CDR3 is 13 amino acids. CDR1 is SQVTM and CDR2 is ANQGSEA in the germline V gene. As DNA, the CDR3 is TGCAGCGTCCTCTGGGCCGAACTGTATGGCTACACCTTC. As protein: CSVLWAELYGYTF. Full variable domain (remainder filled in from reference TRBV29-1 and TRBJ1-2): SAVISQKPSRDICQRGTSLTIQCQVDSQVTMMFWYRQQPGQSLTLIATANQGSEATYESGFVIDKFPISRPNLTFSTLTVSNMSPEDSSIYLCSVLWAELYGYTFGSGTRLTVV.

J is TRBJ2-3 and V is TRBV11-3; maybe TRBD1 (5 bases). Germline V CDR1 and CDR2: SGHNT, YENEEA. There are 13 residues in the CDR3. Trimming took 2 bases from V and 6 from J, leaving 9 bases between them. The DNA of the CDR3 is TGTGCCAGCAGCTTACGCCAGGGTGATACGCAGTATTTT. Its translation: CASSLRQGDTQYF.

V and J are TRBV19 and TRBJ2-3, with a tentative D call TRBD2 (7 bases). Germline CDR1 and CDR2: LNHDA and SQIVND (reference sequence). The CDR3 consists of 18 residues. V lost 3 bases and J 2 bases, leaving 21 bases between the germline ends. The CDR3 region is CASSIGGGGGRYTDTQYF. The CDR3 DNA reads TGTGCCAGTAGTATCGGTGGTGGCGGGGGCAGGTACACAGATACGCAGTATTTT. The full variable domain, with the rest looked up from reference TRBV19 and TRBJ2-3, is DGGITQSPKYLFRKEGQNVTLSCEQNLNHDAMYWYRQDPGQGLRLIYYSQIVNDFQKGDIAEGYSVSREKKESFPLTVTSAQKNPTAFYLCASSIGGGGGRYTDTQYFGPGTRLTVL.

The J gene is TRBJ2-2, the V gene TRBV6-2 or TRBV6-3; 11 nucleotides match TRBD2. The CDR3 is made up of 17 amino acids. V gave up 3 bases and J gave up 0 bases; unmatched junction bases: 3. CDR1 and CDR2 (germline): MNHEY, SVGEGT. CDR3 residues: CASSYSTSGTNTGELFF. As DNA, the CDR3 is TGTGCCAGCAGTTATTCGACTAGCGGGACGAACACCGGGGAGCTGTTTTTT.

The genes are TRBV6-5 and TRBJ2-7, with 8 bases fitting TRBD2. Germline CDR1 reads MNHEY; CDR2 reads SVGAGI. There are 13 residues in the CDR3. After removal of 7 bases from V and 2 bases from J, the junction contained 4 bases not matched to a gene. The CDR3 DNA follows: TGTGCCAGCAAGAGGCGGGAGGCCTACGAGCAGTACTTC. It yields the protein CASKRREAYEQYF.

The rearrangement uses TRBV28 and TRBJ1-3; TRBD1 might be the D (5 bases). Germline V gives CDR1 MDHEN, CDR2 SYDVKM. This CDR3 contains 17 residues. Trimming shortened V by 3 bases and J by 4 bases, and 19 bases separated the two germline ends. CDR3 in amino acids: CASSFTPRAGRGNTIYF. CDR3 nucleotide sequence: TGTGCCAGCAGTTTCACCCCCCGGGCAGGGCGGGGAAACACCATATATTTT.

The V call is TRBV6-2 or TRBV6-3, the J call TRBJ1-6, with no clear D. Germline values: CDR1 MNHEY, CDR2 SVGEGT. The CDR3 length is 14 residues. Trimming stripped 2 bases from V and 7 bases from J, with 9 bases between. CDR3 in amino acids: CASSYGDTNSPLHF. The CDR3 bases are TGTGCCAGCAGTTACGGGGATACAAATTCACCCCTCCACTTT.

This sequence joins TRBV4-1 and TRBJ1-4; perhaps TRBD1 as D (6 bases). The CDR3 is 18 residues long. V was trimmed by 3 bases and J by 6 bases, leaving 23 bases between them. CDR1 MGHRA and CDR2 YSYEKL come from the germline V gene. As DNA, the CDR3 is TGCGCCAGCAGCCAGCCTACGACTTTCGGGGGGCGTGATGAAAAACTGTTTTTT. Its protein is CASSQPTTFGGRDEKLFF.